The next 22 T cell receptor beta chains were all read from a single sample in a study of blood T cell repertoires in COVID-19. The assay was immunoSEQ multiplex PCR, and TCRdb's table has in-frame clones only and misses some. The sample has more than 80,000 clones, more than 60% seen once. Specimen: peripheral blood. The source of these receptors is a woman older than 75 with active or convalescent COVID-19.

The chain joins TRBV29-1 to TRBJ2-7; D is possibly TRBD1 (5 bases). Trimming shortened V by 6 bases and J by 5 bases, and 11 bases separated the two germline ends. The CDR3 has 11 amino acids. Germline values: CDR1 SQVTM, CDR2 ANQGSEA. The CDR3 loop reads CSVAQGHEQYF. The CDR3 nucleotides read TGCAGCGTGGCCCAGGGCCACGAGCAGTACTTC.

The chain carries TRBV30 and TRBJ1-1; 7 nucleotides match TRBD1. The CDR3 runs 14 residues. Trimming took 3 bases from V and 9 from J; bases not matched to a gene: 13. CDR1 and CDR2 from the germline V gene are GTSNPN and SVGIG (reference sequence). The CDR3 nucleotides read TGTGCCTGGAGAGGAGGGGGCGGTCGAGCCCAAGCTTTCTTT. This codes for CAWRGGGGRAQAFF.

The chain links TRBV18 to TRBJ1-3; 8 bases are a match to TRBD1. The CDR3 sequence is 18 residues long. V was clipped by 4 bases and J by 1 base; unmatched bases: 12. Germline CDR1 KGHSH, CDR2 LQKENI. The CDR3 here is CASSLQTPGGASGNTIYF. Written as DNA, the CDR3 is TGTGCCAGCTCACTACAAACTCCAGGGGGCGCATCTGGAAACACCATATATTTT.

This clone came up once. The J gene is TRBJ1-2, the V gene TRBV20-1, with D perhaps matching TRBD1 (6 bases). The germline V gene encodes CDR1 DFQATT and CDR2 SNEGSKA (reference sequence). The length of the CDR3 is 10 residues. Trimming pared 6 bases from V and 4 bases from J, leaving 6 bases between. Here the CDR3 reads CSAQGYGYTF. The DNA for the CDR3 is TGCAGTGCACAGGGCTATGGCTACACCTTC.

The chain is built from TRBV5-4 and TRBJ2-7; TRBD1 aligns across 11 bases. In germline, CDR1 is SGHNT, CDR2 YYREEE (reference sequence). CDR3 length equals 14 residues. Unmatched junction bases numbered 5, after V lost 2 bases and J lost 7 bases. CDR3 nucleotides: TGTGCCAGCAGCTTTCCCGGGACAGGGGGTGAGCAGTACTTC. This codes for CASSFPGTGGEQYF.

The chain is built from TRBV5-1 and TRBJ2-7; D unclear. V lost 6 bases and J lost 6, with 19 bases in between. The germline gives CDR1 SGHRS, CDR2 YFSETQ. The CDR3 contains 14 residues. DNA of the CDR3: TGCGCCAGCACCCTGGAGCCTTATGGCGGCGAGCAGTACTTC. Protein: CASTLEPYGGEQYF.

Here the CDR3 reads CASSQDPAGLPSGANVLTF. In DNA form, the CDR3 reads TGCGCCAGCAGCCAAGATCCGGCAGGGTTACCCTCTGGGGCCAACGTCCTGACTTTC. The chain employs TRBV4-3 and TRBJ2-6; weak D call: TRBD1 (5 bases). Deletions cut 0 bases from V and 0 bases from J, with 15 bases between. There are 19 residues in the CDR3. Looked up from germline, CDR1 is LGHNA and CDR2 is YSLEER.

This sequence joins TRBV19 and TRBJ2-4; 12 bases fit TRBD1. This CDR3 comprises 17 residues. The germline V gene encodes CDR1 LNHDA and CDR2 SQIVND (reference sequence). The J segment lost 1 base and the V segment lost 5 bases, leaving 6 bases of the junction unmatched. CDR3 in amino acids: CASSYIGTGGAKNIQYF. The CDR3 nucleotides read TGTGCCAGTAGTTATATCGGGACAGGGGGCGCCAAAAACATTCAGTACTTC.

The chain carries TRBV5-4 and TRBJ1-2, with a possible D match to TRBD1 (6 bases). The CDR3 runs to 12 residues. Germline loops: CDR1 SGHNT, CDR2 YYREEE (reference sequence). Trimming shortened V by 3 bases and J by 4 bases, and 7 bases separated the two germline ends. The CDR3 region is CASSSTGYGYTF. The CDR3 nucleotides read TGTGCCAGCAGCTCGACAGGCTATGGCTACACCTTC. The whole variable domain, remainder taken from reference TRBV5-4 and TRBJ1-2, is ETGVTQSPTHLIKTRGQQVTLRCSSQSGHNTVSWYQQALGQGPQFIFQYYREEENGRGNFPPRFSGLQFPNYSSELNVNALELDDSALYLCASSSTGYGYTFGSGTRLTVV.

This clone was seen a handful of times. The chain recombines TRBV6-6 with TRBJ2-5, with D maybe TRBD2 (6 bases). V was trimmed by 0 bases and J by 5 bases, leaving 13 bases between them. This CDR3 has 15 residues. Per germline, CDR1 MNHNY and CDR2 SVGAGI (reference sequence). The CDR3 loop reads CASSYSNRGTETQYF. The CDR3, as DNA: TGTGCCAGCAGTTACTCGAATCGGGGGACGGAGACCCAGTACTTC.

The chain combines TRBV30 with TRBJ1-5; a weak D match, TRBD1 (6 bases). CDR3 length equals 13 residues. CDR1 and CDR2 from the germline V gene are GTSNPN and SVGIG (reference sequence). Trimming shortened V by 5 bases and J by 7 bases, and 15 bases separated the two germline ends. CDR3 sequence (DNA): TGTGCCTGGGAGGCAGGGGTGGGCCAGCCCCAGCATTTT. Amino acids: CAWEAGVGQPQHF. The entire variable domain, with the rest obtained from reference TRBV30 and TRBJ1-5, is as follows: SQTIHQWPATLVQPVGSPLSLECTVEGTSNPNLYWYRQAAGRGLQLLFYSVGIGQISSEVPQNLSASRPQDRQFILSSKKLLLSDSGFYLCAWEAGVGQPQHFGDGTRLSIL.

The V and J genes are TRBV2 and TRBJ1-6, with a weak D call TRBD1 (5 bases). V was cut by 8 bases and J by 9 bases, with 17 bases left in between. Germline V lookup: CDR1 SNHLY, CDR2 FYNNEI. This CDR3 has 14 amino acids. As DNA, the CDR3 is TGTGCCAGCTTCTTCGGGGCGCGGGGTTCACCCCTCCACTTT. Translating it yields CASFFGARGSPLHF.

V usage is TRBV28 and J usage is TRBJ1-2, with 7 positions matching TRBD1. The CDR3 sequence is 14 residues long. The V gene's germline CDR1 is MDHEN and CDR2 SYDVKM. The V and J ends lost 6 bases and 1 base, in that order; junction bases with no gene match: 5. The DNA of the CDR3 is TGTGCCAGCAGGACGGACAGGCTTAACTATGGCTACACCTTC. Residues: CASRTDRLNYGYTF.

The rearrangement uses TRBV2 and TRBJ1-2; D call uncertain. In germline, CDR1 is SNHLY, CDR2 FYNNEI. V gave up 10 bases and J gave up 4 bases, with 10 bases separating them. The CDR3 runs 11 residues. The CDR3 protein is CAIGAGYGYTF. CDR3 nucleotides: TGTGCCATTGGCGCGGGCTATGGCTACACCTTC.

V usage is TRBV27 and J usage is TRBJ2-2, with 11 bases lining up with TRBD2. This CDR3 comprises 16 residues. Germline V gene data show CDR1 as MNHEY and CDR2 as SMNVEV (reference sequence). V trimming: 3 bases; J trimming: 3 bases; junction bases outside the gene matches: 3. CDR3 sequence (DNA): TGTGCCAGCAGTTTCTTTAGCGGGGGGGACACCGGGGAGCTGTTTTTT. It translates to CASSFFSGGDTGELFF.

V is TRBV7-2 and J is TRBJ2-2; 16 bases line up with TRBD2. J gave up 6 bases and V 0 bases, and 4 bases lay outside the gene matches. This CDR3 is 18 amino acids long. In germline, CDR1 is SGHTA, CDR2 FQGNSA. DNA of the CDR3: TGTGCCAGCAGCTTAGCGGGACTAGCGGGGGGGGTCGCCGGGGAGCTGTTTTTT. Protein product: CASSLAGLAGGVAGELFF.

The chain uses TRBV3-1 (or the pseudogene TRBV3-2) and TRBJ2-5; 7 nucleotides agree with TRBD2. The CDR3 contains 18 residues. CDR1 and CDR2 (germline): LGHDT, YNNKEL (reference sequence). Trimming removed 0 bases from V and 7 bases from J; junction bases left unmatched: 17. This chain's CDR3 is CASSQELGQRGKWGTQYF. The CDR3 nucleotides are TGTGCCAGCAGCCAAGAATTGGGTCAGCGGGGTAAATGGGGGACCCAGTACTTC.

This rearrangement joins TRBV29-1 to TRBJ1-6; 10 bases map to TRBD1. Germline CDR1 is SQVTM and CDR2 is ANQGSEA. Trimming cost V 7 bases and J 8 bases; bases outside gene matches: 8. The CDR3 is made up of 14 amino acids. The CDR3 reads CSAQAGTGDSPLHF. CDR3 DNA sequence: TGCAGCGCTCAAGCCGGGACAGGGGATTCACCCCTCCACTTT.

The rearrangement uses TRBV28 and TRBJ1-1; weak D call: TRBD1 (5 bases). The V and J ends lost 3 bases and 4 bases respectively, with 12 bases between them. Per germline, CDR1 MDHEN and CDR2 SYDVKM. The CDR3 sequence is 14 residues long. The CDR3, as DNA: TGTGCCAGCAGTTTTAGGGGCTACGGCACTGAAGCTTTCTTT. This translates into CASSFRGYGTEAFF.

This clone was detected only a few times. This chain uses TRBV9 with TRBJ2-1; TRBD2 matches at 9 bases. V trimming: 0 bases; J trimming: 8 bases; junction bases outside the gene matches: 9. Germline V gene data show CDR1 as SGDLS and CDR2 as YYNGEE. The CDR3 runs 16 residues. CDR3 sequence (DNA): TGTGCCAGCAGCGTAGCTTTCCTAGCGGGGACCCATGAGCAGTTCTTC. Its translation is CASSVAFLAGTHEQFF. The full variable domain, completed using reference TRBV9 and TRBJ2-1, is DSGVTQTPKHLITATGQRVTLRCSPRSGDLSVYWYQQSLDQGLQFLIQYYNGEERAKGNILERFSAQQFPDLHSELNLSSLELGDSALYFCASSVAFLAGTHEQFFGPGTRLTVL.

Here the CDR3 DNA reads TGTGCCAGCAACTTAGCGGGGGCGGGCGGGGAGCTGTTTTTT. Amino acids: CASNLAGAGGELFF. The chain uses TRBV6-6 and TRBJ2-2; 9 positions match TRBD2. CDR1 and CDR2 (germline): MNHNY, SVGAGI (reference sequence). This CDR3 spans 14 amino acids. The V segment lost 7 bases and the J segment 7 bases; nucleotides outside the gene matches: 7.

The chain combines TRBV10-3 with TRBJ1-2; D remains ambiguous. The length of the CDR3 is 15 residues. Germline-derived CDR1 and CDR2 are ENHRY and SYGVKD. V dropped 1 base and J dropped 5 bases, with 14 bases sitting between them. The CDR3 DNA is TGTGCCATCAGTGAGTTGGCGGGCGGGAGTTATGGCTACACCTTC. This codes for CAISELAGGSYGYTF.